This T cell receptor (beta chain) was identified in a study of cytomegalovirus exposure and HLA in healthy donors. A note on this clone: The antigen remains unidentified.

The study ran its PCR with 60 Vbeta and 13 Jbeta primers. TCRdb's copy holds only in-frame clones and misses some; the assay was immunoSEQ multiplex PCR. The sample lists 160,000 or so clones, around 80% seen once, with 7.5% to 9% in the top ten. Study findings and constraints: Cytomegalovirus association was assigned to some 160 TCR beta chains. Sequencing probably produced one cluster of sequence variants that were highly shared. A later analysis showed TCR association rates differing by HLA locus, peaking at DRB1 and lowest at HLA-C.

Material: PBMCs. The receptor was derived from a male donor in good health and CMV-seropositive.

CDR3 residues: CASSPGTGPLAGNTIYF. CDR3 coding DNA: TGTGCCAGCAGCCCTGGGACAGGGCCATTGGCGGGAAACACCATATATTTT. V usage is TRBV7-6 and J usage is TRBJ1-3, with TRBD1 matching 9 bases. The CDR3 totals 17 residues. V trimming: 5 bases; J trimming: 4 bases; junction bases outside the gene matches: 12. Per the germline V gene, CDR1 is SGHVS and CDR2 is FNYEAQ.